This T cell receptor beta chain was observed in a study of cytomegalovirus exposure and HLA in healthy donors. Assay used: immunoSEQ multiplex PCR; TCRdb lists only in-frame clones, some missing. The sample lists roughly 150,000 clones; approximately 91% were seen once. V gave up 4 bases and J gave up 2 bases; unmatched junction bases: 9. Germline V CDR1 and CDR2: SGHRS, YFSETQ. This CDR3 spans 15 amino acids. Sequenced sample: PBMCs. The receptor comes from a man aged 18 to 30 in good health and CMV-seronegative. The chain links TRBV5-1 to TRBJ2-7, with TRBD1 matching over 7 bases. The CDR3 coding sequence is TGCGCCAGCAGCCCGCGACAGGGTACCGCCTACGAGCAGTACTTC. Translation: CASSPRQGTAYEQYF.